The 10 T cell receptor beta chains listed next were all sequenced from one sample in a study of blood T cell repertoires in COVID-19 (dated by TCRdb to about 2020). Library construction relied on the immunoSEQ multiplex PCR assay. TCRdb carries this immuneACCESS record with in-frame sequences only. Its versions omit some clonotypes, under half of them owing to an unresolved V gene in the studies checked, with the rest unexplained. Counted in this sample were roughly 200,000 clones; 85% to 90% of them appeared once. In total, the top ten clones hold approximately 6% of the sample. Input material: peripheral blood. The receptors were sampled from a man in his sixties who had recovered from COVID-19.

The rearrangement joins TRBV5-1 to TRBJ1-1; TRBD1 aligns across 8 bases. Looked up from germline, CDR1 is SGHRS and CDR2 is YFSETQ. This CDR3 is built from 15 residues. Germline trimming cut 1 base from V and 5 bases from J; bases unmatched to any gene: 7. CDR3 in amino acids: CASSLKQGESTEAFF. Written as DNA, the CDR3 is TGCGCCAGCAGCTTGAAACAGGGGGAGTCGACTGAAGCTTTCTTT.

The chain carries TRBV20-1 and TRBJ2-2; D not resolved. The ends were cut back, 6 bases at V and 3 bases at J, with 5 bases in the middle. The germline CDR1 and CDR2 sequences are DFQATT and SNEGSKA (reference sequence). This CDR3 is 11 amino acids long. This CDR3 reads CSATYTGELFF. Written as DNA, the CDR3 is TGCAGTGCAACTTACACCGGGGAGCTGTTTTTT.

The chain carries TRBV7-9 and TRBJ2-3; no definite D call. The CDR3 totals 15 residues. CDR1 and CDR2 from the germline V gene are SEHNR and FQNEAQ (reference sequence). Deletions cut 0 bases from V and 0 bases from J, with 7 bases between. The CDR3: CASSLASSSTDTQYF. The CDR3 coding sequence is TGTGCCAGCAGCTTAGCGAGTTCTAGCACAGATACGCAGTATTTT.

Written as DNA, the CDR3 is TGTGCCAGCAGCTCGCCACCCGGGACTAACCTTCGGGAGACCCAGTACTTC. Residues: CASSSPPGTNLRETQYF. The rearrangement links TRBV7-2 to TRBJ2-5, with 7 bases fitting TRBD2. The ends lost 4 bases at V and 5 bases at J; junction bases unmatched: 16. Germline values: CDR1 SGHTA, CDR2 FQGNSA. The CDR3 loop spans 17 amino acids.

The rearrangement joins TRBV24-1 to TRBJ2-6, with 7 bases that match TRBD1. Unmatched junction bases numbered 10, after V lost 4 bases and J lost 2 bases. Germline V lookup: CDR1 KGHDR, CDR2 SFDVKD. The CDR3 has 18 residues. The CDR3 DNA reads as TGTGCCACCAGTGACCGGCGGACAGGTAACACTGGGGCCAACGTCCTGACTTTC. Amino acid sequence: CATSDRRTGNTGANVLTF.

The table lists this clone with a few counts. J is TRBJ2-3 and V is TRBV11-3; perhaps TRBD2 as D (5 bases). Trimming took off 5 bases at V and 10 bases at J, with 13 bases between the two ends. The germline gives CDR1 SGHNT, CDR2 YENEEA. This CDR3 region has 12 residues. CDR3 loop: CASSQGSRPQYF. Written as DNA, the CDR3 is TGTGCCAGCAGCCAAGGGAGCAGACCGCAGTATTTT.

The chain has TRBV11-1 and TRBJ1-4; TRBD1 aligns across 7 bases. Germline values: CDR1 SGHAT, CDR2 FQDESV (reference sequence). CDR3 length: 15 residues. Trimming cost V 5 bases and J 2 bases; bases outside gene matches: 5. The DNA for the CDR3 is TGTGCCAGCAGCCTACAGGGGCATACTAATGAAAAACTGTTTTTT. Its protein product is CASSLQGHTNEKLFF.

This clone occurred once. The V gene is TRBV19, the J gene TRBJ2-5, with 7 positions matching TRBD1. The trim removed 5 bases at V and 5 bases at J, leaving 11 bases unmatched. Germline V gene lookup returns CDR1 LNHDA and CDR2 SQIVND (reference sequence). The CDR3 loop spans 15 amino acids. This CDR3 is CASSVGQTGWETQYF. CDR3 coding DNA: TGTGCCAGTAGTGTGGGACAGACAGGGTGGGAGACCCAGTACTTC.

V is TRBV11-2 and J is TRBJ2-3; 7 bases map to TRBD2. J was trimmed by 4 bases and V by 6 bases; bases with no gene match: 7. Germline loops: CDR1 SGHAT, CDR2 FQNNGV. This CDR3 is built from 14 residues. CDR3: CASRGLRIPDTQYF. The CDR3 DNA sequence: TGTGCCAGCAGGGGACTACGAATCCCAGATACGCAGTATTTT.

This clone was seen only a few times. This rearrangement joins TRBV27 to TRBJ2-7; 10 bases match TRBD1. CDR1 is MNHEY and CDR2 is SMNVEV in the germline V gene (reference sequence). V shed 2 bases, J shed 4 bases, and the junction held 14 bases outside the gene matches. The CDR3 length is 18 residues. The CDR3 region has the DNA TGTGCCAGCAGTTTAAAAGGGAGTGTGGGACAGGGGCCTTACGAGCAGTACTTC. It is translated as CASSLKGSVGQGPYEQYF.